This T cell receptor beta chain was documented in a study of blood T cell repertoires in COVID-19. Study at large: Whether acute or convalescent, the COVID-19 samples came from the United States, Italy and Spain. PBMCs, B-cell-depleted T cells, or T cells were the source of the cDNA or gDNA that made up the material.

The CDR3 contains 17 residues. With V trimmed by 1 base and J by 1 base, 8 bases remained unmatched. Germline values: CDR1 SGHTA, CDR2 FQGTGA. As originally analysed: Reference gene primer amplification in the assay estimated nucleated cell counts. Assay used: immunoSEQ multiplex PCR; TCRdb lists only in-frame clones, some missing. V, J and clone size were drawn from that table, and D and trimming were deduced from the DNA. The table shows more than 250,000 clones, with roughly 83% occurring only once. Material: peripheral blood. This receptor was identified in a man aged 55 to 69 who had recovered from COVID-19. The chain joins TRBV7-3 to TRBJ2-5; TRBD2 matches 8 bases. This chain's CDR3 is CASSLRGAGALQETQYF. The CDR3 bases are TGTGCCAGCAGCTTAAGAGGAGCGGGGGCCCTCCAAGAGACCCAGTACTTC.